This T cell receptor (beta chain) derives from a study of OX40 agonist ivuxolimab in advanced cancers. Background on the whole study: Ivuxolimab was an agonistic, fully human IgG2 monoclonal antibody directed against OX40 (CD134), a costimulatory receptor. Intravenous ivuxolimab was administered to patients every 2 weeks at six dose levels: 0.01, 0.1, 0.3, 1.5, 3 and 10 mg/kg. Among the roughly 54 dose-escalation patients, 19 had hepatocellular carcinoma, around 15 melanoma, 9 renal cell carcinoma and 9 head and neck cancer. A male proportion of around 81% and a mean age of approximately 60 years, ranging from roughly 20 to 80, were recorded for the dose-escalation cohort. Patients were allowed to have had prior anti-PD-1, anti-PD-L1 or anti-CTLA-4 therapy, and less than 45% of the dose-escalation patients had previously received checkpoint inhibitors. Partial responses occurred in three dose-escalation patients: two with cutaneous melanoma and one with hepatocellular carcinoma. Peripheral TCRbeta sequencing aimed to test whether ivuxolimab altered TCR sequence diversity and caused clonal T-cell expansion. The paper describes the monotherapy dose-escalation part (N = 52 patients) of the phase I trial of ivuxolimab.

Of note for this clone: It lacks a known antigen. One base away there is no much larger clone; base qualities are not given.

CDR1 SNHLY and CDR2 FYNNEI are derived from the germline V gene. Germline trimming amounts to 7 bases on V and 5 bases on J, with 4 as the count of junction bases outside the gene matches. The CDR3 contains 15 residues, cysteine and phenylalanine counted. Only the CDR3 portion is preserved as DNA: 45 bases, with reading frame beginning at the first base. Patients with a history of autoimmune disease or receiving systemic immunosuppression were excluded from the trial. Peripheral blood for TCR sequencing was collected from all dose cohorts at baseline, on cycle 4 day 1, and on cycle 7 day 1. Samples came from an open-label, multicenter, first-in-human phase I dose-escalation trial of ivuxolimab. The trial enrolled adults with locally advanced or metastatic head and neck squamous cell, hepatocellular, melanoma or renal cell carcinoma. Before TCR sequencing, CD4+ and CD8+ T cells were separately sorted from peripheral blood.

For sequencing of the TCRbeta CDR3 region, genomic DNA was extracted from the sorted cells. The immunoSEQ Assay was used for sequencing of TCRbeta CDR3 regions. Entries here come from immuneACCESS through TCRdb and include only in-frame sequences with V and J called. Some clones fail to appear in such tables; in the studies checked, an unresolved V gene covers under half of the shortfall, and the cause of the remainder is unknown. In this sample the table shows 60,000 to 80,000 clones, roughly 89% of which occur a single time. More than 9.5% of the sample rests with the top ten. General conclusions and limits of the study: At doses of 0.1 to 3.0 mg/kg, clonal expansion of both CD4+ and CD8+ blood T cells was observed from baseline to week 6. Low levels of normalized T-cell clonal expansion were also shown by some nonresponding patients. Antigen specificity was not determined for the clonally expanded peripheral T cells. After ivuxolimab, CD8+ T cells had more expanded clones than CD4+ T cells on average. In partial responders in the 0.1-3.0 mg/kg groups, normalized peripheral clonal expansion was found to be among the lowest, especially among CD8+ T cells.

The receptor chain draws on TRBV2 and TRBJ2-3, with 15 bases in between that match TRBD2. The material was CD4+ or CD8+ T cells sorted from blood, obtained in a trial of the OX40 agonist ivuxolimab. This sequence originates from an adult with an advanced solid tumor such as melanoma, head and neck, liver or kidney cancer. The bases are TGTGCCAGCAAGGGACTAGCGGGGGGTCGAGATACGCAGTATTTT. Translation gives CASKGLAGGRDTQYF.